This is a list of T cell receptor beta chains from one sample in a study of T cells in Graves' hyperthyroidism and ophthalmopathy. One entry per CDR3 protein results from TCRdb running MiXCR on the multiplex PCR reads. The table includes about 200,000 distinct CDR3 sequences, over 15% detected once. The sample taken for sequencing was blood. These receptors were collected from a man aged 50 or older with Graves' hyperthyroidism. Both conserved end residues are part of each CDR3. D genes are given only for firm matches. Expanded clones get a size class; other rows say once, few or many, or leave the size out.

v_gene	abundance	j_gene	d_gene	CDR3aa	CDR3nt
TRBV7-6	NA	TRBJ2-5	NA	CASSRNRRGETQYF	TGTGCCAGCAGCCGAAACAGAAGAGGAGAGACCCAGTACTTC
TRBV2	many	TRBJ1-6	TRBD1	CASGGQGSESPLHF	TGTGCCAGCGGGGGACAGGGGTCGGAATCACCCCTCCACTTT
TRBV2	many	TRBJ2-1	NA	CASGSNEQFF	TGTGCCAGCGGATCGAATGAGCAGTTCTTC
TRBV30	many	TRBJ1-6	NA	CAWTRGRDDSPLHF	TGTGCCTGGACCCGGGGTAGGGATGATTCACCCCTCCACTTT
TRBV7-9	many	TRBJ2-3	NA	CASSPRATSTDTQYF	TGTGCCAGCAGCCCCCGGGCCACTAGCACAGATACGCAGTATTTT
TRBV12-5	many	TRBJ1-1	NA	CAGRVGAEAFF	TGTGCTGGGAGGGTGGGCGCTGAAGCTTTCTTT
TRBV12-5	few	TRBJ2-1	TRBD2	CASGLVLGTSGNEQFF	TGTGCTAGTGGTCTAGTCCTAGGGACTAGCGGGAATGAGCAGTTCTTC
TRBV5-5	few	TRBJ2-2	NA	CASSLGSPGELFF	TGTGCCAGCAGCTTAGGTAGTCCCGGGGAGCTGTTTTTT
TRBV6-4	NA	TRBJ2-1	TRBD2	CARPGLANEQFF	TGTGCCAGACCGGGACTAGCGAATGAGCAGTTCTTC
TRBV20-1	NA	TRBJ2-1	TRBD2	CSAGTSGKENEQFF	TGCAGTGCTGGGACTAGCGGGAAGGAGAATGAGCAGTTCTTC
TRBV7-2	many	TRBJ1-1	NA	CASSPFQGSTEAFF	TGTGCCAGCAGTCCCTTTCAGGGGTCCACTGAAGCTTTCTTT
TRBV24-1	NA	TRBJ2-1	TRBD2	CATSVAGGFNEQFF	TGTGCCACCAGTGTAGCGGGAGGATTTAATGAGCAGTTCTTC
TRBV20-1	many	TRBJ1-1	TRBD1	CSARDDRVATEAFF	TGCAGTGCTAGAGATGACAGGGTGGCCACTGAAGCTTTCTTT
TRBV20-1	NA	TRBJ2-4	TRBD2	CSATGLADFLAKNIQYF	TGCAGTGCTACCGGACTAGCCGACTTTCTAGCCAAAAACATTCAGTACTTC
TRBV28	NA	TRBJ1-2	TRBD1	CASSQGQGSYTF	TGTGCCAGCAGTCAAGGACAGGGGAGTTACACCTTC
TRBV9	NA	TRBJ2-3	TRBD2	CASSDRLAGTQYF	TGTGCCAGCAGCGACCGACTAGCTGGTACGCAGTATTTT
TRBV10-3	NA	TRBJ2-3	TRBD1	CAISSGQGTDTQYF	TGTGCCATCAGTTCGGGACAGGGCACAGATACGCAGTATTTT
TRBV2	few	TRBJ1-4	NA	CASSSDTGYSVFF	TGTGCCAGCAGCTCGGACACGGGGTATAGTGTGTTTTTT
TRBV29-1	few	TRBJ2-7	TRBD1	CSAGTEYEQYF	TGCAGCGCCGGGACAGAATACGAGCAGTACTTC
TRBV7-9	NA	TRBJ1-4	NA	CASSAAGNEKLFF	TGTGCCAGCAGCGCCGCCGGTAATGAAAAACTGTTTTTT
TRBV10-1	NA	TRBJ2-1	TRBD2	CASSENLAGNNEQFF	TGCGCCAGCAGTGAGAATCTAGCGGGGAACAATGAGCAGTTCTTC
TRBV18	many	TRBJ2-2	TRBD1	CASSPRTGDGELFF	TGTGCCAGCTCACCACGCACAGGGGACGGGGAGCTGTTTTTT
TRBV7-2	many	TRBJ1-2	TRBD1	CASSLGTGLLNYGYTF	TGTGCCAGCAGCTTAGGGACAGGTCTGCTTAACTATGGCTACACCTTC
TRBV2	many	TRBJ2-7	TRBD2	CASRASSGRSYEQYF	TGTGCCAGCAGAGCTTCGAGCGGGAGATCCTACGAGCAGTACTTC
TRBV7-6	many	TRBJ2-1	TRBD2	CASSLGYMGSSGQNEQFF	TGTGCCAGCAGCTTAGGCTACATGGGTTCTAGCGGGCAAAATGAGCAGTTCTTC
TRBV2	NA	TRBJ1-2	TRBD1	CASRNPDRGNYGYTF	TGTGCCAGCAGGAACCCGGACAGGGGAAACTATGGCTACACCTTC